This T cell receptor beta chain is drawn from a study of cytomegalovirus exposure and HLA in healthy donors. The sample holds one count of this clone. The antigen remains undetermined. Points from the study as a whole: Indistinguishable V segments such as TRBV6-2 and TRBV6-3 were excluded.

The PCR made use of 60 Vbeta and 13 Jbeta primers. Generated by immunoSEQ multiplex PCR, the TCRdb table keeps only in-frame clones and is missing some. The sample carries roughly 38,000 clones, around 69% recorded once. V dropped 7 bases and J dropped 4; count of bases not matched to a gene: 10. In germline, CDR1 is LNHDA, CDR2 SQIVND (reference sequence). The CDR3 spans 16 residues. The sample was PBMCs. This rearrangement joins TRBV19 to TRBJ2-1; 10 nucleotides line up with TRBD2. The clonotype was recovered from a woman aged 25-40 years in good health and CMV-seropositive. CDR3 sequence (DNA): TGTGCCAGTACCCGCCAAGCGGGAGGGTCATACAATGAGCAGTTCTTC. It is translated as CASTRQAGGSYNEQFF.